This is a list of T cell receptor beta chains from one sample in a study of cytomegalovirus exposure and HLA in healthy donors. Data came from immunoSEQ multiplex PCR; TCRdb stores just in-frame clones and leaves some out. The table has 85,000 to 120,000 clones, about four fifths seen once; the top ten hold roughly 6%. Sequenced: PBMCs. The receptors shown here come from a woman in her forties or fifties in good health and CMV-seropositive. Both conserved end residues are part of each CDR3. A D gene is named only where the DNA matches it firmly. Not every row has a clone size; where given, it reads once, few, many or a size class.

size	D	V	J	CDR3	DNA
NA	NA	TRBV30	TRBJ2-5	CAWSVGLAKETQYF	TGTGCCTGGAGTGTAGGGCTAGCGAAGGAGACCCAGTACTTC
NA	TRBD2	TRBV7-3	TRBJ2-3	CASSRLAGGATDTQYF	TGTGCCAGCAGCAGACTAGCGGGGGGCGCCACAGATACGCAGTATTTT
medium-sized	TRBD2	TRBV4-2	TRBJ2-2	CASSQAWGGNTGELFF	TGTGCCAGCAGCCAAGCGTGGGGGGGGAACACCGGGGAGCTGTTTTTT
few	NA	TRBV19	TRBJ1-1	CATRQSPTSTEAFF	TGTGCCACCAGACAGAGTCCAACCTCCACTGAAGCTTTCTTT
NA	NA	TRBV29-1	TRBJ2-3	CSVLLMYRLTDTQYF	TGCAGCGTTCTCCTAATGTACAGGCTCACAGATACGCAGTATTTT
few	TRBD1	TRBV5-6	TRBJ1-3	CASLKTGFNGNTIYF	TGTGCCAGCCTTAAGACAGGGTTTAATGGAAACACCATATATTTT
NA	TRBD1	TRBV7-9	TRBJ2-5	CASSLAEGAGETQYF	TGTGCCAGCAGCTTAGCCGAGGGGGCCGGGGAGACCCAGTACTTC
few	TRBD1	TRBV4-1	TRBJ1-4	CASSPTYTGTGARTNEKLFF	TGCGCCAGCAGCCCCACATATACCGGGACAGGGGCTAGAACTAATGAAAAACTGTTTTTT
once	NA	TRBV28	TRBJ1-5	CASIPSWAGFNQPQHF	TGCGCCAGCATCCCCAGCTGGGCAGGGTTCAATCAGCCCCAGCATTTT
NA	NA	TRBV25-1	TRBJ1-6	CASSLDDRFSSPLHF	TGTGCCAGCAGTTTAGATGACAGGTTCAGTTCACCCCTCCACTTT
NA	TRBD1	TRBV5-4	TRBJ2-7	CASSWDREDEQYF	TGTGCCAGCAGCTGGGACAGGGAAGACGAGCAGTACTTC